The clone carrying this T cell receptor beta chain was seen more than once but under ten times. The data belong to a study of blood T cell repertoires in COVID-19. The overall study: The origin of the acute and convalescent COVID-19 samples was the United States, Italy and Spain. Nucleic acid was either cDNA or gDNA, and it came from T cells, B-cell-depleted T cells, or PBMCs.

In the authors' workflow: Amplification of reference gene primers provided the estimated nucleated cell counts. Assay used: immunoSEQ multiplex PCR; TCRdb lists only in-frame clones, some missing. V, J and clone size are those of that table, while D and trimming were read from the DNA. This sample has fewer than 85,000 clones; 74% occur once, and the top ten carry 2% to 3%. Per germline, CDR1 MNHEY and CDR2 SVGEGT. The CDR3 spans 15 residues. With 7 bases removed from V and 4 bases from J, the gap between germline ends came to 16 bases. Material: peripheral blood. This TCR was recovered from a human donor with acute or convalescent COVID-19. The donor label of this sample is uncertain. The chain combines TRBV6-2 or TRBV6-3 with TRBJ2-2; possibly TRBD2 for D (6 bases). The CDR3, as DNA: TGTGCCAGCAACCCTCCTGGCGGGGTCACCGGGGAGCTGTTTTTT. Translation gives CASNPPGGVTGELFF.